This T cell receptor beta chain was found in a study of T cells in Graves' hyperthyroidism and ophthalmopathy. Findings of the study overall: Ophthalmopathy prediction by the model preceded onset by a median about 6.5 months.

In this sample, this clonotype turned up a few times. Antigen unknown. Trimming left V 4 bases short and J 5 bases short, with 11 bases between. The germline CDR1 and CDR2 sequences are SQVTM and ANQGSEA. This CDR3 spans 12 amino acids. Regions amplified from RNA transcripts were the TCR beta CDR3 regions. When the TCR CDR3 underwent first-round RT-PCR, the HTBI primer set was used. TCRdb redid the calling of the multiplex PCR reads with MiXCR, one entry per CDR3 protein. The sample lists about 400,000 distinct CDR3 sequences, 15% to 17% occurring once. This TCR was sampled from a woman under 30 with Graves' hyperthyroidism. The genes are TRBV29-1 and TRBJ1-1; D not certain. Sequencing input: blood. Written as DNA, the CDR3 is TGCAGCGTTGTAGGTCGGGGTACTGAAGCTTTCTTT. Amino acids: CSVVGRGTEAFF.